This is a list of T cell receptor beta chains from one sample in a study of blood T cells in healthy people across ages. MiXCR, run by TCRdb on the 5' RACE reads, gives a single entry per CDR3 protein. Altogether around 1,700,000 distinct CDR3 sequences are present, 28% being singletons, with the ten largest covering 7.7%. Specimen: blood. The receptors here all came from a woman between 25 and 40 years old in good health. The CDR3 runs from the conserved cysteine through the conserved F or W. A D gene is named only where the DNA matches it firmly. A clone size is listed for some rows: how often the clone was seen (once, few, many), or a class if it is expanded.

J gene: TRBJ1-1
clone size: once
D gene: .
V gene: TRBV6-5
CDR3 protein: CASRFQVVDTEAFF
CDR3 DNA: TGTGCCAGCAGATTCCAGGTGGTTGACACTGAAGCTTTCTTT

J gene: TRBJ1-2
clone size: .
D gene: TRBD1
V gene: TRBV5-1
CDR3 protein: CASSSTTGSHYGYTF
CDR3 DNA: TGCGCCAGCAGTTCGACGACAGGGTCGCACTATGGCTACACCTTC

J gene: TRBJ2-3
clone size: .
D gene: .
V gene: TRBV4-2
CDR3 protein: CASRWKAAGTDTQYF
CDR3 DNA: TGTGCCAGCAGATGGAAAGCGGCGGGCACAGATACGCAGTATTTT

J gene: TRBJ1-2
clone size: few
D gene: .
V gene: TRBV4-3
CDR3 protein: CASSQDLGGFGYTF
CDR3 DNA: TGCGCCAGCAGCCAAGATCTTGGTGGGTTCGGCTACACCTTC

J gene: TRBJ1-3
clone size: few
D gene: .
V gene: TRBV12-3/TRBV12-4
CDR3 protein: CASSWASGNTIYF
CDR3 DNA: TGTGCCAGCAGTTGGGCCAGTGGAAACACCATATATTTT

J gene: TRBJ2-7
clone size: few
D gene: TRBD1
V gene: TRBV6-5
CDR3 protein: CASTRQGASEQYF
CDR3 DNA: TGTGCCAGCACGAGACAGGGGGCATCCGAGCAGTACTTC

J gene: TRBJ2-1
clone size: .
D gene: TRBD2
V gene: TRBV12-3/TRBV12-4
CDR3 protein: CASRLGTSGTDEQFF
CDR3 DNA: TGTGCCAGCAGGCTCGGGACTAGCGGGACCGATGAGCAGTTCTTC

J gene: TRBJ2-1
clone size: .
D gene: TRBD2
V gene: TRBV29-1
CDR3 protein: CSVEGTSGFRNNEQFF
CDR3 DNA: TGCAGCGTCGAAGGGACTAGCGGGTTTCGCAACAATGAGCAGTTCTTC

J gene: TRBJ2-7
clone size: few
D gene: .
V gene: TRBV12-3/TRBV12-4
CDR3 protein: CASSWGTVHPREQYF
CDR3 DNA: TGTGCCAGCAGTTGGGGGACGGTCCACCCGCGGGAGCAGTACTTC

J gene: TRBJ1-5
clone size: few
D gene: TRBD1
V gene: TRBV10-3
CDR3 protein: CAISEGGTGDRPQHF
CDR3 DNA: TGTGCCATCAGTGAGGGGGGGACAGGGGATCGGCCCCAGCATTTT

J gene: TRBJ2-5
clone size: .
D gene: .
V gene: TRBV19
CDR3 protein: CASSISRIQETQYF
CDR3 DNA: TGTGCCAGTAGTATATCACGTATCCAAGAGACCCAGTACTTC

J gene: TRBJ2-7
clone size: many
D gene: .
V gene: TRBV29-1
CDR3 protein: CSVEDGAGQAYEQYF
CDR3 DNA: TGCAGCGTTGAAGATGGAGCGGGACAGGCCTACGAGCAGTACTTC

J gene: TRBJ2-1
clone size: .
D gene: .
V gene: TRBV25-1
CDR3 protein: CASIRDSQQFF
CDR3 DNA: TGTGCCAGCATTCGTGACTCGCAGCAGTTCTTC

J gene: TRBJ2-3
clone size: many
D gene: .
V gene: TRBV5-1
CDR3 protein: CASSLEGSFTDTQYF
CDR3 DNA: TGCGCCAGCAGCTTGGAGGGGAGTTTCACAGATACGCAGTATTTT

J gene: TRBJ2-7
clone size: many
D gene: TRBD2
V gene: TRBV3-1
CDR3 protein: CASSQVLAGTYEQYF
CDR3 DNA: TGTGCCAGCAGCCAAGTCCTAGCGGGTACCTACGAGCAGTACTTC

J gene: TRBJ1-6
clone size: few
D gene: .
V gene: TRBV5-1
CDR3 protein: CASSLVGVRNSPLHF
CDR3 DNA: TGCGCCAGCAGCTTGGTCGGGGTTAGAAATTCACCCCTCCACTTT

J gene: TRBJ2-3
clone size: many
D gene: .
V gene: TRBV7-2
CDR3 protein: CASSFGLSDTQYF
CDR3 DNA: TGTGCCAGCAGCTTCGGACTGTCGGATACGCAGTATTTT

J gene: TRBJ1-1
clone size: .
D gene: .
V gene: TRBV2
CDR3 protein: CANTRDGTGEAFF
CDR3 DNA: TGTGCCAATACGCGGGACGGAACTGGTGAAGCTTTCTTT

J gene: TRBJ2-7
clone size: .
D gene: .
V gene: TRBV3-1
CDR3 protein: CASSQGAVSHEQYF
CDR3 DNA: TGTGCCAGCAGCCAAGGGGCCGTAAGTCACGAGCAGTACTTC

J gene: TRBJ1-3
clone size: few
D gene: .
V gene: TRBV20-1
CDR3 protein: CSASLDGDFSGNTIYF
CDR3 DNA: TGCAGTGCTAGTTTGGACGGCGATTTCTCTGGAAACACCATATATTTT

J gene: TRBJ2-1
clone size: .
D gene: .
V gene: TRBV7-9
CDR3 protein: CASDRLGPEQFF
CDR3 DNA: TGTGCCAGCGATCGACTAGGGCCCGAGCAGTTCTTC

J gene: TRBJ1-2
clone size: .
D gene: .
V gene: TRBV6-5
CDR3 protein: CASSQPGSYDGYTF
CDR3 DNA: TGTGCCAGCAGTCAACCCGGCTCGTATGATGGCTACACCTTC

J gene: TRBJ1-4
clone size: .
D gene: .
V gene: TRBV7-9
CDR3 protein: CASSQAGATNEKLFF
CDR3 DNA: TGTGCCAGCAGCCAGGCGGGGGCAACTAATGAAAAACTGTTTTTT

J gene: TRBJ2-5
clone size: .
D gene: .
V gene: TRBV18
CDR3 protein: CASSMRDQETQYF
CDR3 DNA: TGTGCCAGCTCAATGCGAGATCAAGAGACCCAGTACTTC

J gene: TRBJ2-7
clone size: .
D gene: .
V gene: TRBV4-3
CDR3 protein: CASSQSLGLPYEQYF
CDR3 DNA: TGCGCCAGCAGCCAGAGCCTGGGACTCCCCTACGAGCAGTACTTC

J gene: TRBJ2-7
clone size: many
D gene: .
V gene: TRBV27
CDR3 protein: CASSPEGGEDAYEQYF
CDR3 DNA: TGTGCCAGCAGCCCTGAGGGGGGGGAGGACGCCTACGAGCAGTACTTC

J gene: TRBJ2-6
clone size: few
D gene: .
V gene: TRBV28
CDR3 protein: CANSRLGAGANVLTF
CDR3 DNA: TGTGCCAACAGCCGCTTGGGTGCTGGGGCCAACGTCCTGACTTTC

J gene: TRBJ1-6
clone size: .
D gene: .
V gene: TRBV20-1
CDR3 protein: CSARDHTSSYNSPLHF
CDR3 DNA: TGCAGTGCTAGAGACCATACTAGCTCCTATAATTCACCCCTCCACTTT

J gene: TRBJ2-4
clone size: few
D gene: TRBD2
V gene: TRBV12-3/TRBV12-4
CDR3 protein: CASSLTSGKRDF
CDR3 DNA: TGTGCCAGCAGCCTTACTAGCGGGAAGAGGGACTTC

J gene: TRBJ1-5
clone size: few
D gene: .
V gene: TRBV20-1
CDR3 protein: CSARLRTADNQPQHF
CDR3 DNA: TGCAGTGCTAGGCTGAGGACGGCAGACAATCAGCCCCAGCATTTT

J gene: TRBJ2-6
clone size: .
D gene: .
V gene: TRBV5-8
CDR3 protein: CASSLAYLDGASVLTF
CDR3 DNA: TGTGCCAGCAGCTTGGCCTATTTAGATGGGGCCAGCGTCCTGACTTTC

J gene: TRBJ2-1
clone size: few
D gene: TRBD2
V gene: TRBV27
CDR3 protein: CASASGGHNEQFF
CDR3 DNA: TGTGCCAGTGCTAGCGGGGGGCACAATGAGCAGTTCTTC

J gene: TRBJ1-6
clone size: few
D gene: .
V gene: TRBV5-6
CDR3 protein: CASSHRFNSPLHF
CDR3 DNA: TGTGCCAGCAGCCACAGGTTCAATTCACCCCTCCACTTT

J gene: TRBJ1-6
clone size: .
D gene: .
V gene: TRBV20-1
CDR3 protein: CSALWGARNSPLHF
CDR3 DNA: TGCAGTGCTCTTTGGGGGGCGAGAAATTCACCCCTCCACTTT

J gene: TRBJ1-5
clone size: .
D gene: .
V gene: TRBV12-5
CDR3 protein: CASGDILSNQPQHF
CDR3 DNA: TGTGCTAGTGGTGACATCCTCAGCAATCAGCCCCAGCATTTT

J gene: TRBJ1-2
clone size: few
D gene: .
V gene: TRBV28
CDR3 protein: CASSLYKGNYGYTF
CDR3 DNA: TGTGCCAGCAGTTTATACAAAGGGAACTATGGCTACACCTTC

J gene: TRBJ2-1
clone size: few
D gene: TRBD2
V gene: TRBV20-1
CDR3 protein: CSASLAGGHEQFF
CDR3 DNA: TGCAGTGCTAGTCTAGCGGGAGGGCACGAGCAGTTCTTC

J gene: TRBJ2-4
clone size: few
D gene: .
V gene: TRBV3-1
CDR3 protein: CASSQVGNIQYF
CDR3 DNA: TGTGCCAGCAGCCAAGTCGGGAACATTCAGTACTTC

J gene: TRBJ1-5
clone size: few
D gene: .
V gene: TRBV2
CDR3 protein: CASTWARMGNQPQHF
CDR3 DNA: TGTGCCAGCACTTGGGCTCGAATGGGCAATCAGCCCCAGCATTTT

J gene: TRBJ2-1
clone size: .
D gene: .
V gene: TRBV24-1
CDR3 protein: CATSDSGIWNEQFF
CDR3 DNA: TGTGCCACCAGTGATTCAGGGATTTGGAATGAGCAGTTCTTC

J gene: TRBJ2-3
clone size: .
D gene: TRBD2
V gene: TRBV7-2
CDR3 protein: CASSLWGSGRAGDTQYF
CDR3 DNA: TGTGCCAGCAGCTTATGGGGTAGCGGGAGGGCTGGAGATACGCAGTATTTT

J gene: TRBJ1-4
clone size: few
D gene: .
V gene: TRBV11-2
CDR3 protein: CASSSPREGKLFF
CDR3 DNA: TGTGCCAGCAGCTCCCCGAGGGAGGGAAAACTGTTTTTT

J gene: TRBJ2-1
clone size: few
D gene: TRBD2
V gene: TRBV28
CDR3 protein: CASSLSASGGRYEQFF
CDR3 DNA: TGTGCCAGCAGTTTATCCGCTAGCGGGGGTCGGTATGAGCAGTTCTTC

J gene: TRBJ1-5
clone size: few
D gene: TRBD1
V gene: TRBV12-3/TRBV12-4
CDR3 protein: CASSLETGTLAQPQHF
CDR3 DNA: TGTGCCAGCAGTTTGGAGACAGGGACCCTTGCTCAGCCCCAGCATTTT

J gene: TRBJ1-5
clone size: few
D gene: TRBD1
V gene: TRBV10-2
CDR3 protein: CASRPTGEAQPQHF
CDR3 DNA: TGCGCCAGTAGACCAACAGGGGAGGCTCAGCCCCAGCATTTT

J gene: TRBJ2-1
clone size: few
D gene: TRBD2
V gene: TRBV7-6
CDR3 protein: CASSRRPGLAGNNEQFF
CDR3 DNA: TGTGCCAGCAGCAGAAGACCGGGACTAGCGGGCAACAATGAGCAGTTCTTC

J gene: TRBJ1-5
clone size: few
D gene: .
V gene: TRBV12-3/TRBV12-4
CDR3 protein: CASSFYQFGNQPQHF
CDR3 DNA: TGTGCCAGCAGTTTTTATCAGTTCGGCAATCAGCCCCAGCATTTT

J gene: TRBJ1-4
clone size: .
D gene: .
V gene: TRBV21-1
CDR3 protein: CASSRTGREVEKLFF
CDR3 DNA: TGTGCCAGCAGCCGAACAGGGAGAGAGGTTGAAAAACTGTTTTTT

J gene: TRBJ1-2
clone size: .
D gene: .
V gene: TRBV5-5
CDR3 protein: CASSFGTDPYNYGYTF
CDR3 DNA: TGTGCCAGCAGCTTTGGCACGGATCCATATAACTATGGCTACACCTTC

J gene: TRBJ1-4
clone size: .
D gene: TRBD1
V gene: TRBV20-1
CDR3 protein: CSARGGGDRLTTNEKLFF
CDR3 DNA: TGCAGTGCTAGAGGAGGGGGGGACAGACTTACAACTAATGAAAAACTGTTTTTT

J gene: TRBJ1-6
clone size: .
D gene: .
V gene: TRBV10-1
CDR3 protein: CASSEFAGTNSPLHF
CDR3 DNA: TGCGCCAGCAGTGAGTTCGCAGGGACCAATTCACCCCTCCACTTT

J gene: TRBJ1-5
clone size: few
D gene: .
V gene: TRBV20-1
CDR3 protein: CSASLRGPLGQPQHF
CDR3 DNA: TGCAGTGCTAGTCTTAGAGGGCCCTTGGGACAGCCCCAGCATTTT

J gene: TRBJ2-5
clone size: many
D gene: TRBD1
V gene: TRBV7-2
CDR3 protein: CASSFGQGGETQYF
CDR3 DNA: TGTGCCAGCAGTTTTGGACAGGGGGGAGAGACCCAGTACTTC

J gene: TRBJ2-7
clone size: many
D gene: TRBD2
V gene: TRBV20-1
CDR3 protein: CSARDTGRGSYEQYF
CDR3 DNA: TGCAGTGCTAGAGATACCGGGAGGGGGTCCTACGAGCAGTACTTC